What follows are 14 T cell receptor beta chains derived from one specimen sequenced in a study of spatial heterogeneity in lung cancer. One entry per CDR3 protein results from TCRdb running MiXCR on the 5' RACE reads. The sample records 25,000 or so distinct CDR3 sequences, about 4.7% being singletons. The time point is: sample taken at primary tumor resection. The sample in question was PBMCs, obtained at surgery. The receptors originated from a male donor with early-stage non-small cell lung cancer.

This clonotype was picked up many times. V gene TRBV2 combines with J gene TRBJ1-6; D is possibly TRBD1 (5 bases). The CDR3 has 15 residues. V shed 6 bases and J shed 5 bases, with 14 bases lying between them. CDR1 and CDR2 (germline): SNHLY, FYNNEI. The CDR3 here is CASRMVGLHNSPLHF. In DNA, the CDR3 is TGTGCCAGCAGGATGGTGGGACTCCATAATTCACCCCTCCACTTT. Drawing the rest from reference TRBV2 and TRBJ1-6, the complete variable domain is EPEVTQTPSHQVTQMGQEVILRCVPISNHLYFYWYRQILGQKVEFLVSFYNNEISEKSEIFDDQFSVERPDGSNFTLKIRSTKLEDSAMYFCASRMVGLHNSPLHFGNGTRLTVT.

This chain connects TRBV5-6 to TRBJ1-4; D gene uncertain. Between the trimmed V and J ends, which lost 4 bases and 3 bases, there was a span of 10 bases. The CDR3 is 14 residues long. Germline V lookup: CDR1 SGHDT, CDR2 YYEEEE. CDR3 DNA sequence: TGTGCCAGCAGCCGCCTTGGAGCTAATGAAAAACTGTTTTTT. Protein sequence: CASSRLGANEKLFF.

This clonotype was picked up many times. This chain uses TRBV20-1 with TRBJ2-6; D may be TRBD1 (5 bases). Per germline, CDR1 DFQATT and CDR2 SNEGSKA (reference sequence). The CDR3 runs to 15 residues. V lost 4 bases and J 2 bases, leaving 12 bases between the germline ends. CDR3 sequence: CSATTQGTGANVLTF. The CDR3 DNA sequence: TGCAGTGCTACGACTCAGGGAACTGGGGCCAACGTCCTGACTTTC.

In this sample, this clonotype turned up many times. This chain joins TRBV12-3 or TRBV12-4 and TRBJ1-4, with D hard to call. This CDR3 is 14 amino acids long. The germline V and J ends were trimmed by 1 base and 11 bases, with 14 bases remaining between them. DNA of the CDR3: TGTGCCAGCAGTTTAGGGTTTGGAGTGGGGAAACTGTTTTTT. It encodes CASSLGFGVGKLFF.

In its sample, this clonotype was seen a few times. The DNA for the CDR3 is TGTGCCAGTAGTAGGAGGGAGCCCTCGGATACGCAGTATTTT. Protein: CASSRREPSDTQYF. The chain uses TRBV19 and TRBJ2-3; TRBD2 might be the D (6 bases). Germline V gene sequence: CDR1 LNHDA, CDR2 SQIVND (reference sequence). The V end was cut by 4 bases, the J end by 6 bases, with 14 bases between. The CDR3 sequence is 14 residues long.

This clonotype came up many times. The V call is TRBV7-2, the J call TRBJ2-5; possibly TRBD1 for D (5 bases). The V gene lost 3 bases and the J gene lost 1 base, with 12 bases spanning the gap. CDR1 and CDR2 from the germline V gene are SGHTA and FQGNSA. This CDR3 has 15 amino acids. The CDR3 region is CASSFQSDSQETQYF. Here the CDR3 DNA reads TGTGCCAGCAGCTTTCAGTCCGACAGCCAAGAGACCCAGTACTTC.

This clonotype was counted ten times or more. The chain uses TRBV19 and TRBJ2-5; 9 bases map to TRBD2. CDR3 length equals 14 residues. Per the germline V gene, CDR1 is LNHDA and CDR2 is SQIVND (reference sequence). Unmatched junction bases numbered 11, after V lost 10 bases and J lost 5 bases. In DNA, the CDR3 is TGTGCCACCGCCGGGACTAGCAGGAGGGAGACCCAGTACTTC. Translated, it gives CATAGTSRRETQYF. Combining the CDR3 with reference TRBV19 and TRBJ2-5 gives the whole variable domain DGGITQSPKYLFRKEGQNVTLSCEQNLNHDAMYWYRQDPGQGLRLIYYSQIVNDFQKGDIAEGYSVSREKKESFPLTVTSAQKNPTAFYLCATAGTSRRETQYFGPGTRLLVL.

This clonotype has a count of ten or more. This rearrangement joins TRBV9 to TRBJ1-2; D gene ambiguous. The V gene lost 0 bases and the J gene lost 6 bases, with 9 bases spanning the gap. The CDR3 runs 13 residues. Germline V lookup: CDR1 SGDLS, CDR2 YYNGEE. CDR3 coding DNA: TGTGCCAGCAGCGTAGGGCACACTGATGGCTACACCTTC. Translated: CASSVGHTDGYTF.

This clonotype has just a few counts. This chain uses TRBV28 with TRBJ1-5; D uncertain. The CDR3 length is 11 residues. The ends were cut back, 5 bases at V and 5 bases at J, with 4 bases in the middle. Germline V gives CDR1 MDHEN, CDR2 SYDVKM. The CDR3, as DNA: TGTGCCAGCAGTGGGGATCAGCCCCAGCATTTT. Protein: CASSGDQPQHF.

The chain carries TRBV27 and TRBJ2-1, with TRBD2 matching over 8 bases. This CDR3 comprises 13 residues. V lost 5 bases, J lost 6 bases, and 3 bases stayed unmatched. Germline CDR1 MNHEY, CDR2 SMNVEV (reference sequence). For the CDR3, the DNA is TGTGCCAGCAGTCGGGGGGGCCGCAATGAGCAGTTCTTC. Its translation: CASSRGGRNEQFF.

This clonotype has a count of ten or more. The chain carries TRBV12-3 or TRBV12-4 and TRBJ2-3; D could derive from TRBD1 or TRBD2 (5 bases each). Trimming pared 8 bases from V and 1 base from J, leaving 13 bases between. There are 14 residues in the CDR3. The CDR3 here is CASEGPGGTDTQYF. DNA for the CDR3: TGTGCCAGCGAGGGACCCGGGGGCACAGATACGCAGTATTTT.

This clonotype showed up many times. The CDR3 coding sequence is TGTGCCAGCACCTGGGGAAGCAATCAGCCCCAGCATTTT. Protein: CASTWGSNQPQHF. This rearrangement joins TRBV19 to TRBJ1-5, with unresolved D. Germline V gene lookup returns CDR1 LNHDA and CDR2 SQIVND (reference sequence). V dropped 9 bases and J dropped 1 base, with 10 bases sitting between them. The CDR3 sequence is 13 residues long.

As concerns this clonotype: It may be a read error: a sequence one base away is much more abundant. The V call is TRBV4-1, the J call TRBJ2-3; D not resolved. V lost 0 bases and J 5 bases, leaving 15 bases between the germline ends. CDR3 length equals 16 residues. CDR1 MGHRA and CDR2 YSYEKL come from the germline V gene. In DNA form, the CDR3 reads TGCGCCAGCAGCCAAGATATTCACCGGGTAGTAGATACGCAGTATTTT. Amino acid sequence: CASSQDIHRVVDTQYF.

By share, this clonotype ranks as medium-sized. This rearrangement joins TRBV6-6 to TRBJ2-2, with D uncertain. The CDR3 sequence is 13 residues long. Germline V gene sequence: CDR1 MNHNY, CDR2 SVGAGI (reference sequence). The V end lost 6 bases, the J end lost 7 bases, and 12 bases lay between the germline ends. CDR3 in amino acids: CASSSRVGGELFF. The CDR3 region has the DNA TGTGCCAGCAGCTCCCGGGTCGGCGGGGAGCTGTTTTTT.